This T cell receptor beta chain is drawn from a study of blood T cells in healthy people across ages. Then a second PCR, running roughly 6 to 11 cycles, was carried out with a sample-barcoded 5' primer and a J-beta primer mix. Each cDNA molecule received a tag from a template-switch adaptor that had 12 random nucleotides. TCRdb redid the calling of the 5' RACE reads with MiXCR, one entry per CDR3 protein. The sample consists of 800,000 to 1,300,000 distinct CDR3 sequences, around 27% of them appearing once. The junction had 9 bases not matched to a gene; V was cut back by 2 bases and J by 5 bases. Germline CDR1 reads SQVTM; CDR2 reads ANQGSEA. This CDR3 spans 16 amino acids. These data are also associated with another study on T cells of mothers and their children.

This rearrangement joins TRBV29-1 to TRBJ2-2; 9 bases fit TRBD1. The TCR sequence derives from a girl aged 2 to 10 in good health. Specimen: blood. CDR3 bases: TGCAGCGTTGAAATCCGGGGGACAGGGCTGACCGGGGAGCTGTTTTTT. As protein: CSVEIRGTGLTGELFF.